This T cell receptor (beta chain) was observed in a study of T cell responses to AZD1222 COVID-19 vaccine. Broader study findings: Nearly half of unique spike-specific TCRs reportedly avoided B.1.351 and B.1.1.7 mutated regions. In a largely white British group with more females than males, clonal diversity was possibly underestimated. Baseline serology detected seropositivity in only 5 or 6 AZD1222 recipients.

About this clone itself: Its target is not known.

The protocol was immunoSEQ multiplex PCR, while the TCRdb copy is restricted to in-frame clones and leaves out a portion. Here the sample spans roughly 80,000 clones, nearly 90% being singletons. The germline V gene has CDR1 SGHDT and CDR2 YYEEEE. CDR3 length: 13 amino acids. V lost 0 bases and J lost 5, with 9 bases in between. V gene TRBV5-6 combines with J gene TRBJ2-7; D unclear. This TCR was sampled from an adult in good health. This specimen was peripheral blood, taken on day 0 of MenACWY control vaccination. The CDR3 DNA reads as TGTGCCAGCAGCTTGGTAAGTAGCAACGAGCAGTACTTC. It translates to CASSLVSSNEQYF.